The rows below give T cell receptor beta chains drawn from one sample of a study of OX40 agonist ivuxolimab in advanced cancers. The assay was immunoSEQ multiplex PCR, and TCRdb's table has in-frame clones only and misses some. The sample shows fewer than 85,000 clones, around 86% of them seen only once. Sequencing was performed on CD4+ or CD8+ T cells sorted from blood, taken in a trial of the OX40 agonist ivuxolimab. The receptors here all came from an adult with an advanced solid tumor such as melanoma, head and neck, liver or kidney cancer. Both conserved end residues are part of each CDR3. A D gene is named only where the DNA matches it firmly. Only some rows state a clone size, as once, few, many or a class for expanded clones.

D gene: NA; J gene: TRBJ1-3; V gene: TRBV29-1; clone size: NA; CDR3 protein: CSVDHNSGNTIYF; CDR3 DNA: TGCAGCGTTGACCATAACTCTGGAAACACCATATATTTT
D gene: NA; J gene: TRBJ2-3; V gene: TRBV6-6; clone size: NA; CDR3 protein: CASSQQRPSTDTQYF; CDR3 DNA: TGTGCCAGCAGCCAGCAGCGGCCTAGCACAGATACGCAGTATTTT
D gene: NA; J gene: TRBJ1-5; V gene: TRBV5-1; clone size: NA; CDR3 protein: CASSYGGSNQPQHF; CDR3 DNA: TGCGCCAGCAGCTATGGGGGGAGCAATCAGCCCCAGCATTTT
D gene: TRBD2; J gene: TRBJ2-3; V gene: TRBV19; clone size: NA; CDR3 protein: CASSTIPGLAGRTDTQYF; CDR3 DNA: TGTGCCAGTAGTACTATCCCGGGACTAGCGGGACGCACAGATACGCAGTATTTT
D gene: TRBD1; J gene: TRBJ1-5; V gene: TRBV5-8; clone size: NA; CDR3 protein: CASSSGQGGNQPQHF; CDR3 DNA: TGTGCCAGCAGCTCGGGACAGGGAGGAAATCAGCCCCAGCATTTT
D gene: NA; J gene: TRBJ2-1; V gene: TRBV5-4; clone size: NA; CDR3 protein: CASSLGAGQGENEQFF; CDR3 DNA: TGTGCCAGCAGCTTGGGGGCGGGCCAGGGTGAGAATGAGCAGTTCTTC
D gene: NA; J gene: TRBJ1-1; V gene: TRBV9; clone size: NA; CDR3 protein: CASSVVGREAFF; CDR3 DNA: TGTGCCAGCAGCGTAGTAGGGCGGGAAGCTTTCTTT
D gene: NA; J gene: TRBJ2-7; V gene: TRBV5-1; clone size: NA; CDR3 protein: CASSPQGTYEQYF; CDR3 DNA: TGCGCCAGCAGCCCCCAAGGGACCTACGAGCAGTACTTC
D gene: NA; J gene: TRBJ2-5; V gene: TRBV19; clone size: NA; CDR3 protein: CASSTPGAVQGTQYF; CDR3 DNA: TGTGCCAGTAGTACCCCCGGGGCCGTGCAGGGGACCCAGTACTTC
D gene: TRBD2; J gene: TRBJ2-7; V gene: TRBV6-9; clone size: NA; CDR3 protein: CASSASGTGVEQYF; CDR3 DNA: TGTGCCAGCAGCGCTAGCGGGACGGGGGTAGAGCAGTACTTC
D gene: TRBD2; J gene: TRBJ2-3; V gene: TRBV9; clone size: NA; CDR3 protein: CASSVRTSGVQYF; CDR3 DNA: TGTGCCAGCAGCGTACGGACTAGCGGGGTGCAGTATTTT
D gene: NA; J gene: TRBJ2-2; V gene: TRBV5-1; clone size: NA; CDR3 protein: CASSLGGANTGELFF; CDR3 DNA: TGCGCCAGCAGCTTGGGGGGTGCGAACACCGGGGAGCTGTTTTTT
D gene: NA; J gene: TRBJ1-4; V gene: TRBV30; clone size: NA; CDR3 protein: CASTQAGVTNEKLFF; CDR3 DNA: TGTGCCTCGACCCAAGCAGGTGTAACTAATGAAAAACTGTTTTTT
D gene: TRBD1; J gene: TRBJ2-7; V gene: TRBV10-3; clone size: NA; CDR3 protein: CAISRQGEYEQYF; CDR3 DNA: TGTGCCATCAGTCGGCAGGGGGAATACGAGCAGTACTTC
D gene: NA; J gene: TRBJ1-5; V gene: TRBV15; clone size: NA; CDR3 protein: CATSSTGNQPQHF; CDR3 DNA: TGTGCCACCAGCAGCACAGGGAATCAGCCCCAGCATTTT
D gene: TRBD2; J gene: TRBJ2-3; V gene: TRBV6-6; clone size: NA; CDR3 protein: CASSQGLAGFGDTQYF; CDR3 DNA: TGTGCCAGCAGTCAGGGACTAGCGGGATTCGGAGATACGCAGTATTTT
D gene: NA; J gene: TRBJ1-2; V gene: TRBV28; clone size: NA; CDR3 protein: CASRPRGGLGYGYTF; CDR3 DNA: TGTGCCAGCAGGCCCCGCGGGGGGCTTGGCTATGGCTACACCTTC
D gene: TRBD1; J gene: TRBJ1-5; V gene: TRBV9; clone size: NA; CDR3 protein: CASSVRDRGSNQPQHF; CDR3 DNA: TGTGCCAGCAGCGTACGGGACAGGGGAAGCAATCAGCCCCAGCATTTT
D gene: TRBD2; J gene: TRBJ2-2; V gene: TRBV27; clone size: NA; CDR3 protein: CASSLASGSFRELFF; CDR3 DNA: TGTGCCAGCAGTTTAGCTAGCGGTAGTTTCCGGGAGCTGTTTTTT
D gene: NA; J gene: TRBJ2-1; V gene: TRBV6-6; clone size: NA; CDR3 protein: CASSRGYEQFF; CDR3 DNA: TGTGCCAGCAGCCGGGGGTATGAGCAGTTCTTC
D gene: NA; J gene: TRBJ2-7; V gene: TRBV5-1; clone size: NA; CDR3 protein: CASSRGRPISYEQYF; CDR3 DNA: TGCGCCAGCAGCAGGGGTCGGCCCATCTCCTACGAGCAGTACTTC
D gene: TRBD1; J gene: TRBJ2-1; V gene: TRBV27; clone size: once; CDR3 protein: CASSVRQGASEQFF; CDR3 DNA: TGTGCCAGCAGTGTAAGACAGGGGGCTTCGGAGCAGTTCTTC
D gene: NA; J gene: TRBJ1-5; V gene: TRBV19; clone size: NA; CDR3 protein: CASSIDVGFTPGAQHF; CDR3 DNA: TGTGCCAGTAGTATAGATGTGGGATTTACTCCGGGGGCCCAGCATTTT
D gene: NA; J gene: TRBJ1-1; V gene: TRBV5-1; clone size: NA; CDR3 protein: CASSLSGTEAFF; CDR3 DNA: TGCGCCAGCAGCTTGTCGGGAACTGAAGCTTTCTTT
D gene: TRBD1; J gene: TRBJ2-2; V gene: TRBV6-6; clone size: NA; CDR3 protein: CASSRDRDGTGELFF; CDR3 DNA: TGTGCCAGCAGTAGGGACAGGGACGGCACCGGGGAGCTGTTTTTT
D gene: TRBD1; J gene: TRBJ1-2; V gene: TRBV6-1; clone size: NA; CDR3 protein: CASSALQGFTGGDRYTF; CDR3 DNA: TGTGCCAGCAGTGCTCTTCAAGGGTTCACAGGGGGTGATCGCTACACCTTC
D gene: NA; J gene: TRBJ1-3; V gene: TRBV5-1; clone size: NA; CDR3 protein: CASSQGMEGNTIYF; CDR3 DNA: TGCGCCAGCAGCCAGGGCATGGAGGGAAACACCATATATTTT
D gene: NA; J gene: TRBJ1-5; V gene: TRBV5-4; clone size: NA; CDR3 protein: CASSLYGDYQPQHF; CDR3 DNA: TGTGCCAGCAGCTTGTACGGCGATTATCAGCCCCAGCATTTT
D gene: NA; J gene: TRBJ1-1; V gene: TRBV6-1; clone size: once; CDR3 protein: CASSEGANTEAFF; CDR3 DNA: TGTGCCAGCAGTGAAGGAGCGAACACTGAAGCTTTCTTT
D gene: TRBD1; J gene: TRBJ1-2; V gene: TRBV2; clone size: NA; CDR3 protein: CASIRTGGKYGYTF; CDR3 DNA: TGTGCCAGCATTAGGACAGGGGGGAAATATGGCTACACCTTC
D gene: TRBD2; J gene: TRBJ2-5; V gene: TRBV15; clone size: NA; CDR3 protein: CATIAGGPLKTQYF; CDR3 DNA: TGTGCCACCATAGCGGGGGGGCCTTTAAAGACCCAGTACTTC
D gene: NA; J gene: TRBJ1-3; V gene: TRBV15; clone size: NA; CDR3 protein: CATSRDFPGNTIYF; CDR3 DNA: TGTGCCACCAGCAGAGATTTTCCTGGAAACACCATATATTTT
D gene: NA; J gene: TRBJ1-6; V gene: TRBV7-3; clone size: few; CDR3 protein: CASSPSAGGTLHF; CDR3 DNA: TGTGCCAGCAGCCCCTCGGCCGGGGGGACCCTCCACTTT
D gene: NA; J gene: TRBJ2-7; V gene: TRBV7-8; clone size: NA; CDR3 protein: CASSHRGRTYEQYF; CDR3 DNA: TGTGCCAGCAGCCACCGGGGTCGAACCTACGAGCAGTACTTC
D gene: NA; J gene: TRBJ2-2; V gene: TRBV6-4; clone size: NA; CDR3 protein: CASSDRDTGELFF; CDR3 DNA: TGTGCCAGCAGTGACAGGGACACCGGGGAGCTGTTTTTT
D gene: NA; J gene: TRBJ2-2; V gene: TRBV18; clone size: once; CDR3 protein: CASSPHATGELFF; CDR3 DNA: TGTGCCAGCTCACCACATGCGACCGGGGAGCTGTTTTTT
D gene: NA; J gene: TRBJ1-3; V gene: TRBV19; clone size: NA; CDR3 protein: CASSHPGGNENTIYF; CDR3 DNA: TGTGCCAGTAGTCACCCGGGGGGTAATGAAAACACCATATATTTT
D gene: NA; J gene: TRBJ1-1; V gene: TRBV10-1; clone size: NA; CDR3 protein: CASRHTLDSPAFF; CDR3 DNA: TGCGCCAGCCGGCACACTTTGGACAGTCCCGCTTTCTTT
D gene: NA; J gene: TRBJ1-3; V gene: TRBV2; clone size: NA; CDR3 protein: CASSESRQGRNTIYF; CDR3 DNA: TGTGCCAGCAGTGAAAGCCGCCAGGGTAGAAACACCATATATTTT
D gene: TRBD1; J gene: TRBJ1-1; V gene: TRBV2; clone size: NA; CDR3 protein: CASREPGQRTEAFF; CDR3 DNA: TGTGCCAGCAGGGAACCGGGACAGAGGACTGAAGCTTTCTTT
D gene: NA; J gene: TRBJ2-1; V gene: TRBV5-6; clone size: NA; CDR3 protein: CASSLAGPNEQFF; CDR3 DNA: TGTGCCAGCAGCTTGGCAGGCCCAAATGAGCAGTTCTTC
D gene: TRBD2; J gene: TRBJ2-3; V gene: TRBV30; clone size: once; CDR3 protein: CAWSLLAEKDTQYF; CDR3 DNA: TGTGCCTGGAGTCTACTAGCGGAGAAAGATACGCAGTATTTT
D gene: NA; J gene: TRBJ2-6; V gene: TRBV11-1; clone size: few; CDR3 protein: CASSERGGGANVLTF; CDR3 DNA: TGTGCCAGCTCTGAAAGGGGTGGTGGGGCCAACGTCCTGACTTTC
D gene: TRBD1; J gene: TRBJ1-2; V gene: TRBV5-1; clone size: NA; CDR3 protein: CASSLGQGDYGYTF; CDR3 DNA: TGCGCCAGCAGCTTGGGACAGGGTGACTATGGCTACACCTTC
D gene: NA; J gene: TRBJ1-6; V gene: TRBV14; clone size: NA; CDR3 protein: CASSQRPSALHF; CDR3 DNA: TGTGCCAGCAGCCAGAGGCCCTCGGCCCTCCACTTT
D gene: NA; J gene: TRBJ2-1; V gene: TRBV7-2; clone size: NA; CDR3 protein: CASSFFNSVGGEQFF; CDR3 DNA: TGTGCCAGCAGCTTCTTTAATAGCGTTGGGGGTGAGCAGTTCTTC
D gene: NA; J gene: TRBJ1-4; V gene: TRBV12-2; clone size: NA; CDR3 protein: CASRLGVNPPGHATNEKLFF; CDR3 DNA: TGTGCAAGTCGCTTAGGGGTGAATCCACCGGGACACGCAACTAATGAAAAACTGTTTTTT
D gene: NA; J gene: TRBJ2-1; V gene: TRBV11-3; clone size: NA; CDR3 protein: CASSSEDNEQFF; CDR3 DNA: TGTGCCAGCAGCTCCGAGGACAATGAGCAGTTCTTC
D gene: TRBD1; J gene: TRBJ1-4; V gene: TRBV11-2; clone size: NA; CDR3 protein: CASSFLGTGTNEKLFF; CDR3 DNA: TGTGCCAGCAGCTTCTTGGGGACAGGGACTAATGAAAAACTGTTTTTT
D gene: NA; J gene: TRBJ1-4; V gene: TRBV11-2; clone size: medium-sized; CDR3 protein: CASSLEIGYEKLFF; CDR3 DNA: TGTGCCAGCAGCCTGGAGATTGGGTATGAAAAACTGTTTTTT
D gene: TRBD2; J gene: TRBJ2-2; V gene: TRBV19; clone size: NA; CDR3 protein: CASSSRLAANTGELFF; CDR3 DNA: TGTGCCAGTAGTTCACGACTAGCGGCTAACACCGGGGAGCTGTTTTTT
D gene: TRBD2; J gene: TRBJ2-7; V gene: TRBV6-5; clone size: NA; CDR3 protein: CASSDLGGYEQYF; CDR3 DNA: TGTGCCAGCAGTGATCTCGGGGGGTACGAGCAGTACTTC
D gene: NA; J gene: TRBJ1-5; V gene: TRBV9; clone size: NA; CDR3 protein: CASSGPLYSNQPQHF; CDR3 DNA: TGTGCCAGCAGCGGCCCGCTGTATAGCAATCAGCCCCAGCATTTT
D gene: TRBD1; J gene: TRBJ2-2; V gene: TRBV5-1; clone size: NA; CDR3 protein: CASSLGQGDSTGELFF; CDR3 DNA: TGCGCCAGCAGCCTGGGACAGGGAGATAGCACCGGGGAGCTGTTTTTT